A single sample is the source of the 16 T cell receptor beta chains below, sequenced in a study of blood T cell repertoires in COVID-19. The table came from immunoSEQ multiplex PCR; TCRdb's copy has only in-frame clones and leaves some out. The sample holds a few hundred thousand clones, more than 80% seen once. Sequencing was performed on peripheral blood. The receptor source for this set is a woman older than 75 with acute or convalescent COVID-19.

This chain connects TRBV7-3 to TRBJ1-1; a weak D match, TRBD1 (6 bases). The germline CDR1 and CDR2 sequences are SGHTA and FQGTGA. The CDR3 covers 13 residues. V gave up 0 bases and J gave up 7 bases, with 9 bases separating them. The CDR3 DNA follows: TGTGCCAGCAGCTTAACGTTACAGGGTGAAGCTTTCTTT. Encoded protein: CASSLTLQGEAFF.

The rearrangement links TRBV18 to TRBJ2-7, with D perhaps TRBD2 (6 bases). CDR3 length: 14 amino acids. Trimming removed 3 bases from V and 7 bases from J, with 16 bases in between. The germline gives CDR1 KGHSH, CDR2 LQKENI. The CDR3 region has the DNA TGTGCCAGCTCACCGGGGGACTGGCCTACGGAGCAGTACTTC. It is translated as CASSPGDWPTEQYF.

The chain employs TRBV30 and TRBJ2-7, with D possibly TRBD1 on 6 matching bases. V was shortened by 5 bases and J by 2 bases, with 16 bases between the two germline ends. The CDR3 length is 14 residues. CDR1 is GTSNPN, CDR2 SVGIG, per germline (reference sequence). The DNA of the CDR3 is TGTGCCTGGCCCCCCAGGGGATGCCCCTACGAGCAGTACTTC. Its translation: CAWPPRGCPYEQYF.

This rearrangement joins TRBV6-5 to TRBJ1-5; TRBD1 aligns across 11 bases. V gave up 3 bases and J gave up 6 bases; unmatched junction bases: 1. Germline V gene sequence: CDR1 MNHEY, CDR2 SVGAGI. The CDR3 totals 14 residues. This CDR3 is CASSYGTGGQPQHF. The CDR3 DNA follows: TGTGCCAGCAGTTATGGGACAGGGGGTCAGCCCCAGCATTTT.

The chain uses TRBV11-2 and TRBJ1-1, with a weak D call TRBD1 (6 bases). V was shortened by 3 bases and J by 4 bases, with 12 bases between the two germline ends. The CDR3 has 14 amino acids. Per the germline V gene, CDR1 is SGHAT and CDR2 is FQNNGV. CDR3 nucleotides: TGTGCCAGCAGCTTGGCAGGGGCGGTCACTGAAGCTTTCTTT. Translation gives CASSLAGAVTEAFF.

This sequence joins TRBV9 and TRBJ1-1; D may be TRBD1 (6 bases). CDR3 length: 15 residues. CDR1 and CDR2 (germline): SGDLS, YYNGEE. V lost 0 bases and J 4 bases, leaving 13 bases between the germline ends. The CDR3 bases are TGTGCCAGCAGCGTAGGGAGCAGGGGTATCACTGAAGCTTTCTTT. It translates to CASSVGSRGITEAFF.

The chain carries TRBV4-3 and TRBJ1-3, with a possible D match to TRBD1 (5 bases). Trimming took off 3 bases at V and 4 bases at J, with 19 bases between the two ends. This CDR3 has 17 residues. Germline loops: CDR1 LGHNA, CDR2 YSLEER. CDR3: CASSQVVETVSGNTIYF. The CDR3 DNA is TGCGCCAGCAGCCAGGTCGTCGAGACAGTAAGCGGAAACACCATATATTTT.

The chain recombines TRBV19 with TRBJ2-7; maybe TRBD1 (5 bases). The CDR3 contains 13 residues. V lost 5 bases, J lost 1 base, and 9 bases lay in between. Germline CDR1 and CDR2: LNHDA and SQIVND (reference sequence). The CDR3 DNA sequence: TGTGCCAGTAGTTGGGGCGAATCCTACGAGCAGTACTTC. As protein: CASSWGESYEQYF.

This clone was counted a single time. V gene TRBV11-3 combines with J gene TRBJ1-4, with a possible D match to TRBD1 (6 bases). The CDR3 totals 20 residues. CDR1 and CDR2 (germline): SGHNT, YENEEA. V lost 1 base, J lost 2 bases, and 23 bases lay in between. This CDR3 reads CASSLALLGLQGYTNEKLFF. CDR3 sequence (DNA): TGTGCCAGCAGCTTAGCCTTACTCGGGCTACAGGGCTACACTAATGAAAAACTGTTTTTT.

The table lists this clone with a few counts. The chain combines TRBV27 with TRBJ1-2, with 9 bases that match TRBD1. The CDR3 runs 12 residues. Germline trimming cut 8 bases from V and 8 bases from J; bases unmatched to any gene: 6. The V gene's germline CDR1 is MNHEY and CDR2 SMNVEV (reference sequence). The CDR3 loop reads CASGTGSGGYTF. In nucleotides, the CDR3 is TGTGCCAGCGGGACAGGGTCGGGCGGCTACACCTTC.

The J gene is TRBJ2-3, the V gene TRBV6-5; possible D gene TRBD2, 5 bases. V lost 8 bases, J lost 6 bases, and 9 bases lay in between. There are 11 residues in the CDR3. Germline loops: CDR1 MNHEY, CDR2 SVGAGI. CDR3 DNA sequence: TGTGCCAGCCGCAGAGGGGATACGCAGTATTTT. It yields the protein CASRRGDTQYF.

V is TRBV30 and J is TRBJ2-2; TRBD2 aligns across 10 bases. CDR1 GTSNPN and CDR2 SVGIG come from the germline V gene (reference sequence). The CDR3 spans 15 residues. Trimming took 5 bases from V and 6 from J; bases not matched to a gene: 9. The CDR3 is CAWVPSGSIPGELFF. CDR3 sequence (DNA): TGTGCCTGGGTTCCTAGCGGGAGTATCCCCGGGGAGCTGTTTTTT. Using reference TRBV30 and TRBJ2-2 for the parts outside the CDR3, the full variable domain is SQTIHQWPATLVQPVGSPLSLECTVEGTSNPNLYWYRQAAGRGLQLLFYSVGIGQISSEVPQNLSASRPQDRQFILSSKKLLLSDSGFYLCAWVPSGSIPGELFFGEGSRLTVL.

V is TRBV19 and J is TRBJ1-4; TRBD1 might be the D (5 bases). V was shortened by 3 bases and J by 10 bases, with 15 bases between the two germline ends. The CDR3 spans 14 residues. The germline gives CDR1 LNHDA, CDR2 SQIVND (reference sequence). CDR3 coding DNA: TGTGCCAGTAGTATTGCGACAGCCGGGGGAAAACTGTTTTTT. Its protein product is CASSIATAGGKLFF.

The chain recombines TRBV19 with TRBJ1-4; TRBD1 matches at 7 bases. J lost 9 bases, V lost 10 bases, and 14 bases had no gene match. CDR1 is LNHDA and CDR2 is SQIVND in the germline V gene (reference sequence). This CDR3 contains 14 residues. This CDR3 is CATSYDRDMKKLFF. As DNA, the CDR3 is TGTGCCACCAGTTACGACAGGGACATGAAAAAACTGTTTTTT.

J is TRBJ1-3 and V is TRBV28; TRBD1 aligns across 8 bases. J lost 4 bases, V lost 5 bases, and 1 base had no gene match. The CDR3 is 13 residues long. CDR1 and CDR2 from the germline V gene are MDHEN and SYDVKM. CDR3 residues: CASSTGGGNTIYF. Here the CDR3 DNA reads TGTGCCAGCAGTACAGGGGGAGGAAACACCATATATTTT.

The rearrangement uses TRBV19 and TRBJ2-3; D may be TRBD1 (5 bases). CDR1 is LNHDA and CDR2 is SQIVND in the germline V gene (reference sequence). The CDR3 is 16 residues long. Trimming removed 0 bases at V and 1 base at J, with 11 bases between. The CDR3: CASSIDPGYRTDTQYF. The CDR3 DNA reads TGTGCCAGTAGTATAGATCCAGGGTATCGCACAGATACGCAGTATTTT. The full variable domain, its missing parts supplied by reference TRBV19 and TRBJ2-3, is DGGITQSPKYLFRKEGQNVTLSCEQNLNHDAMYWYRQDPGQGLRLIYYSQIVNDFQKGDIAEGYSVSREKKESFPLTVTSAQKNPTAFYLCASSIDPGYRTDTQYFGPGTRLTVL.